This TCR beta chain was sequenced in a study of blood T cell repertoires in COVID-19. Turning to the study itself: The study drew acute and convalescent COVID-19 samples from the United States, Italy and Spain. Sample material is recorded as cDNA or gDNA derived from T cells, B-cell-depleted T cells, or PBMCs.

In the original processing: Estimation of nucleated cell counts was performed using reference gene primer amplification. The repertoire was sequenced with immunoSEQ multiplex PCR; TCRdb's copy has only in-frame clones and lacks some. V, J and clone size reflect that table, while D and trimming were determined from the DNA. The sample lists roughly 170,000 clones; approximately 86% were seen once. The sequence was collected from a man aged 40-55 years with active or convalescent COVID-19. Sequenced material: peripheral blood.

The CDR3, as DNA: TGTGCCAGCAGCGCTAGCGGGGGGGTTGAGCAGTTCTTC. Residues: CASSASGGVEQFF. The genes are TRBV6-4 and TRBJ2-1; 12 nucleotides align to TRBD2. The ends lost 6 bases at V and 9 bases at J; junction bases unmatched: 3. The CDR3 is made up of 13 amino acids. Per the germline V gene, CDR1 is MRHNA and CDR2 is SNTAGT.